Below, 19 T cell receptor beta chains from the same sample are listed, as sequenced in a study of T cell repertoires in cytomegalovirus infection. TCRdb reprocessed the reads with MiXCR, giving one entry per CDR3 protein. Of about 830,000 distinct CDR3 sequences listed, 32% are singletons. These TCRs are of unknown antigen specificity. Sequenced material: cultured CD8+ T cells from PBMCs, taken from culture after CMV antigen stimulation. These receptors all stem from a human donor in good health (CMV status not recorded). Some clones in this sample may be carry-over from other donors' samples.

This clonotype turned up a few times. The rearrangement links TRBV6-6 to TRBJ1-4; tentatively, D is TRBD1 (5 bases). V was clipped by 6 bases and J by 13 bases, with 15 bases between them. Per the germline V gene, CDR1 is MNHNY and CDR2 is SVGAGI (reference sequence). There are 12 residues in the CDR3. The CDR3 is CASRDGTLGLFF. The CDR3 DNA reads TGTGCCAGCAGGGATGGGACCTTGGGACTGTTTTTT.

The gene calls are TRBV11-2 and TRBJ2-7; 7 bases match TRBD1. CDR3 size: 15 residues. Unmatched junction bases numbered 11, after V lost 7 bases and J lost 2 bases. Looked up from germline, CDR1 is SGHAT and CDR2 is FQNNGV. This chain's CDR3 is CASTAERQGTYEQYV. The CDR3, as DNA: TGTGCCAGCACCGCGGAAAGACAGGGAACCTACGAGCAGTACGTC.

V usage is TRBV7-6 and J usage is TRBJ2-1; a weak D match, TRBD1 (6 bases). This CDR3 comprises 14 residues. Germline CDR1 is SGHVS and CDR2 is FNYEAQ. V lost 1 base to trimming and J lost 9 bases, with 13 bases between them. The CDR3 loop reads CASSLVGARVEQFF. CDR3 bases: TGTGCCAGCAGCTTAGTGGGGGCTAGGGTTGAGCAGTTCTTC. Using reference TRBV7-6 and TRBJ2-1 for the parts outside the CDR3, the full variable domain is GAGVSQSPRYKVTKRGQDVALRCDPISGHVSLYWYRQALGQGPEFLTYFNYEAQQDKSGLPNDRFSAERPEGSISTLTIQRTEQRDSAMYRCASSLVGARVEQFFGPGTRLTVL.

The chain joins TRBV27 to TRBJ2-1, with TRBD1 matching 10 bases. This CDR3 has 15 residues. The germline CDR1 and CDR2 sequences are MNHEY and SMNVEV (reference sequence). With V trimmed by 0 bases and J by 7 bases, 3 bases remained unmatched. The CDR3 loop reads CASSLSGTGVNEQFF. In nucleotides, the CDR3 is TGTGCCAGCAGTTTATCGGGGACAGGGGTTAATGAGCAGTTCTTC.

This clonotype has at least ten counts. The V call is TRBV7-6, the J call TRBJ1-5, with D unclear. Trimming removed 1 base from V and 3 bases from J, with 16 bases in between. The CDR3 consists of 17 residues. Germline assignment: CDR1 SGHVS and CDR2 FNYEAQ. The CDR3 protein is CASSLDSNGKFNQPQHF. CDR3 nucleotide sequence: TGTGCCAGCAGCTTAGACAGTAACGGGAAATTCAATCAGCCCCAGCATTTT.

This clonotype appeared once. The gene calls are TRBV20-1 and TRBJ2-4; 10 bases are shared with TRBD2. V lost 3 bases to trimming and J lost 3 bases; unmatched junction nucleotides: 8. The CDR3 covers 16 residues. CDR1 is DFQATT and CDR2 is SNEGSKA in the germline V gene (reference sequence). CDR3 residues: CSASLRTSGDKNIQYF. CDR3 DNA: TGCAGTGCTAGCCTTAGGACTAGCGGAGACAAAAACATTCAGTACTTC.

This clonotype was detected ten times or more. CDR3: CASSLGTPGQNTDTQYF. As DNA, the CDR3 is TGTGCCAGCAGCTTAGGTACTCCGGGACAGAACACAGATACGCAGTATTTT. V usage is TRBV7-2 and J usage is TRBJ2-3; 7 bases align to TRBD1. The CDR3 consists of 17 residues. Germline assignment: CDR1 SGHTA and CDR2 FQGNSA. Unmatched junction bases numbered 9, after V lost 1 base and J lost 2 bases.

The CDR3 sequence: CASSYQGANYGYTF. The DNA for the CDR3 is TGTGCCAGCAGTTACCAGGGGGCTAACTATGGCTACACCTTC. The J gene is TRBJ1-2, the V gene TRBV6-2 or TRBV6-3; TRBD1 matches 7 bases. The germline V gene has CDR1 MNHEY and CDR2 SVGEGT. After removal of 2 bases from V and 0 bases from J, the junction contained 0 bases not matched to a gene. This CDR3 comprises 14 residues.

To note about this clonotype: This may stem from a read error, because a much larger clone lies one nucleotide away. This rearrangement joins TRBV7-6 to TRBJ2-1; perhaps TRBD2 as D (5 bases). This CDR3 comprises 14 residues. CDR1 is SGHVS and CDR2 is FNYEAQ in the germline V gene. V was pared by 5 bases and J by 8 bases, with 16 bases between. CDR3 DNA sequence: TGTGCCAGCAGCCCCAGGTCGGGGAACGATGAGCAGTTCTTC. It encodes CASSPRSGNDEQFF. Full variable domain (rest looked up from reference TRBV7-6 and TRBJ2-1): GAGVSQSPRYKVTKRGQDVALRCDPISGHVSLYWYRQALGQGPEFLTYFNYEAQQDKSGLPNDRFSAERPEGSISTLTIQRTEQRDSAMYRCASSPRSGNDEQFFGPGTRLTVL.

This chain links TRBV7-9 with TRBJ2-3; D may be TRBD1 (5 bases). Per the germline V gene, CDR1 is SEHNR and CDR2 is FQNEAQ (reference sequence). This CDR3 has 13 amino acids. V dropped 5 bases and J dropped 7 bases, with 13 bases sitting between them. As DNA, the CDR3 is TGTGCCAGCAGCCCCCGGACACCGAATACGCAGTATTTT. Amino acid sequence: CASSPRTPNTQYF.

The chain joins TRBV2 to TRBJ1-2; D may be TRBD1 (5 bases). The CDR3 has 13 residues. Deletions cut 3 bases from V and 5 bases from J, with 10 bases between. The V gene's germline CDR1 is SNHLY and CDR2 FYNNEI. The CDR3 loop reads CASSEGVRYGYTF. CDR3 DNA sequence: TGTGCCAGCAGTGAGGGGGTGAGGTATGGCTACACCTTC.

J is TRBJ1-2 and V is TRBV28; D is unresolved. Trimming stripped 5 bases from V and 10 bases from J, with 17 bases between. CDR3 length equals 13 residues. In germline, CDR1 is MDHEN, CDR2 SYDVKM. In DNA form, the CDR3 reads TGTGCCAGCAGTAATCCTGTGCTACAGATCTACACCTTC. This codes for CASSNPVLQIYTF.

This clonotype came up a few times. The chain links TRBV19 to TRBJ2-1; 7 bases map to TRBD1. The CDR3 is made up of 19 amino acids. Looked up from germline, CDR1 is LNHDA and CDR2 is SQIVND (reference sequence). V dropped 0 bases and J dropped 2; count of bases not matched to a gene: 13. The CDR3 DNA is TGTGCCAGTAGTATAGATGGCCTAACAGGGGTCCCCCCCTACAATGAGCAGTTCTTC. Protein: CASSIDGLTGVPPYNEQFF.

The genes are TRBV29-1 and TRBJ2-7; no clear D. The CDR3 is 12 amino acids. Germline V gene lookup returns CDR1 SQVTM and CDR2 ANQGSEA. With 3 bases removed from V and 3 bases from J, the gap between germline ends came to 9 bases. The CDR3 region has the DNA TGCAGCGTTGAGGCAGTCGACTACGAGCAGTACTTC. Its translation: CSVEAVDYEQYF.

This clonotype was found many times. V and J are TRBV4-3 and TRBJ2-1; no firm D call. Germline V gene data show CDR1 as LGHNA and CDR2 as YSLEER. V lost 1 base and J 6 bases, leaving 10 bases between the germline ends. The CDR3 runs 14 residues. In DNA, the CDR3 is TGCGCCAGCAGCCAAGGATTGCCGGGCAATGAGCAGTTCTTC. The encoded protein is CASSQGLPGNEQFF.

V usage is TRBV12-3 or TRBV12-4 and J usage is TRBJ1-6; tentatively, D is TRBD1 (6 bases). The CDR3 is made up of 15 amino acids. V lost 6 bases and J lost 0, with 9 bases in between. The CDR3 loop reads CASSPQGSYNSPLHF. Written as DNA, the CDR3 is TGTGCCAGCAGCCCACAGGGCTCCTATAATTCACCCCTCCACTTT.

The V call is TRBV15, the J call TRBJ2-2; TRBD1 agrees at 7 bases. V shed 9 bases and J 0 bases; nucleotides not matched to a gene: 13. The germline V gene encodes CDR1 LNHNV and CDR2 YYDKDF (reference sequence). This CDR3 has 17 residues. As DNA, the CDR3 is TGTGCCACACAACGGCCCGACAGGGCACCGAACACCGGGGAGCTGTTTTTT. Amino acids: CATQRPDRAPNTGELFF.

This clonotype has only a few counts. The J gene is TRBJ2-1, the V gene TRBV29-1; D remains unclear. This CDR3 has 12 amino acids. Germline V CDR1 and CDR2: SQVTM, ANQGSEA. Trimming removed 4 bases from V and 7 bases from J, with 11 bases in between. Here the CDR3 DNA reads TGCAGCGTTGTAGGGTTGGAGAATGAGCAGTTCTTC. This translates into CSVVGLENEQFF.

A word on this clonotype: The junction differs from germline at one of its ends, possibly a read error. The chain employs TRBV12-3 or TRBV12-4 and TRBJ1-1; D is unclear. CDR3 size: 16 residues. This CDR3 reads CTSSPVLGLTNTEAFF. The CDR3, as DNA: TGTACCAGCAGTCCCGTCCTAGGTCTGACGAACACTGAAGCTTTCTTT.